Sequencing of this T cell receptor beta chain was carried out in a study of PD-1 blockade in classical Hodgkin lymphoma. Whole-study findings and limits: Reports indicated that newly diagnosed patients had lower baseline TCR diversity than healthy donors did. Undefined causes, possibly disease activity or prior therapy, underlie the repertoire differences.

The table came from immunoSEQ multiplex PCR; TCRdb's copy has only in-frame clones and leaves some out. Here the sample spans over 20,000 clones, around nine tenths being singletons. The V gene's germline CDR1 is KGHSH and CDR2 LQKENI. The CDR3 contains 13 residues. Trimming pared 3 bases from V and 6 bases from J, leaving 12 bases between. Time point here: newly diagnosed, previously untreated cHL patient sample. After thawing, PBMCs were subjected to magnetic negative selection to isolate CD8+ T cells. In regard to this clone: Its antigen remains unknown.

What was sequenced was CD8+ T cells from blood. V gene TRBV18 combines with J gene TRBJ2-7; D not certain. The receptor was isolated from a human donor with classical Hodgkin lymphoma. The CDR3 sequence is CASSPVPRSEQYF. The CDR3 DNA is TGTGCCAGCTCACCCGTGCCCAGAAGCGAGCAGTACTTC.